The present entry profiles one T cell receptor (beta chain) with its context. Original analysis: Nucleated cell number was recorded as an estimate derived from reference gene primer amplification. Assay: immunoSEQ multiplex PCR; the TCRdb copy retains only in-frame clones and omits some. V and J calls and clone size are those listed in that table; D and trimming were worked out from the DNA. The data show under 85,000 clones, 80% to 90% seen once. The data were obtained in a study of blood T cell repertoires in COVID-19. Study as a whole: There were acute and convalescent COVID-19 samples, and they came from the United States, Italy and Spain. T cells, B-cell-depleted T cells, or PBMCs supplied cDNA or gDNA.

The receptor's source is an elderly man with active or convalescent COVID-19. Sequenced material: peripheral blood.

DNA for the CDR3: TGTGCCAGCAGCGCCCGGGGAGCTCCGCAGTATTTT. Its translation: CASSARGAPQYF. The chain combines TRBV7-3 with TRBJ2-3; D possibly corresponds to TRBD2 (5 bases). The germline CDR1 and CDR2 sequences are SGHTA and FQGTGA. The V gene lost 5 bases and the J gene lost 10 bases, with 13 bases spanning the gap. The CDR3 runs to 12 residues.